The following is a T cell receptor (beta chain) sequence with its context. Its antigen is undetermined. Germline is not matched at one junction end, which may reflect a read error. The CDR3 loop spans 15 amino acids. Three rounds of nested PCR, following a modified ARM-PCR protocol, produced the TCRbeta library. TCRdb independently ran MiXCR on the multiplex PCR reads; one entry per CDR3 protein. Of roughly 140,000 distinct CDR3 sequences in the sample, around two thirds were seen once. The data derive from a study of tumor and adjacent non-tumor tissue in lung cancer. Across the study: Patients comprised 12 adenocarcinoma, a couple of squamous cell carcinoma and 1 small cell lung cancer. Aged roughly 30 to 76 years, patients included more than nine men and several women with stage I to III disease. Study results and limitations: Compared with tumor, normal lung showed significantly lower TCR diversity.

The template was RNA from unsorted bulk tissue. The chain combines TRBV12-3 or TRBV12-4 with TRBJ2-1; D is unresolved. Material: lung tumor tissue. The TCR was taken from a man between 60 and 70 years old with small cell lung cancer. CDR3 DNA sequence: TGTACCAGCAGTTTGAGGCTGATATTCTACAATGAGCAGTTCTTC. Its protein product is CTSSLRLIFYNEQFF.